The subject of this entry is one TCR beta chain. Its specificity is not known. Trimming pared 6 bases from V and 0 bases from J, leaving 14 bases between. CDR3 length: 15 residues. Per germline, CDR1 KGHSH and CDR2 LQKENI. The PCR had 60 Vbeta and 13 Jbeta primers. Using immunoSEQ multiplex PCR, the repertoire was profiled, and TCRdb retains in-frame clones only, with some absent. The data hold approximately 220,000 clones, with 82% observed a single time. This entry is derived from a study of cytomegalovirus exposure and HLA in healthy donors. Study at large: Early on, a data release was issued that held 85 million to 95 million unique TCRs from HLA-typed donors. Overall study findings and caveats: The number of N-insertions in an Asian-associated ancestry cluster was reportedly below the 666-donor mean in a later analysis. Information on immune exposure was restricted to one variable (CMV serostatus). Using the classifier, cytomegalovirus status was reportedly diagnosed with high specificity and sensitivity.

The rearrangement uses TRBV18 and TRBJ1-2; D not resolved. The sequenced sample consisted of PBMCs. This receptor was obtained from a man between 35 and 55 years old in good health and CMV-seropositive. The CDR3 DNA sequence: TGTGCCAGCTCCAAAATTATAGACACTAACTATGGCTACACCTTC. Translating it yields CASSKIIDTNYGYTF.